The 18 T cell receptor beta chains below were found in one sample sequenced in a study of CD8+ T cells in alopecia areata (dated by TCRdb to 2016 to 2019). This specimen's time point label, per the study, means: roughly 27 days on oral tofacitinib. The treatment or condition label of this sample denotes: oral pan-JAK inhibitor, 5-10 mg twice daily. The method was the immunoSEQ multiplex PCR assay. For TCR sequencing, RNA was extracted from every sample and reverse transcribed into cDNA to serve as template. TCRdb mirrors the immuneACCESS table, restricted to in-frame sequences. Some clones are absent from its copies; in checked studies, under half trace to an unresolved V gene, and the reason for the others is unknown. This sample has 150,000 to 200,000 clones in its table, and about three fifths of those were observed once. The ten largest clones take up approximately 3.4% of the sample. Sequencing used CD4+ T cells sorted from blood, obtained at week 4, from a patient treated with tofacitinib. The receptors derive from a human donor with alopecia areata.

This clone was detected a few times. The V call is TRBV7-2, the J call TRBJ2-5, with D uncertain. Germline loops: CDR1 SGHTA, CDR2 FQGNSA. V lost 2 bases and J lost 4, with 8 bases in between. The CDR3 contains 13 residues. CDR3: CASSLRIGETQYF. CDR3 coding DNA: TGTGCCAGCAGCTTACGTATAGGAGAGACCCAGTACTTC.

In its sample, this clone was seen a few times. This rearrangement joins TRBV5-1 to TRBJ2-1; 8 bases are shared with TRBD2. The trim removed 4 bases at V and 4 bases at J, leaving 4 bases unmatched. In germline, CDR1 is SGHRS, CDR2 YFSETQ. The CDR3 contains 14 residues. CDR3 DNA: TGCGCCAGCAGCCGGGCTAGCGGGTACAATGAGCAGTTCTTC. Residues: CASSRASGYNEQFF.

The J gene is TRBJ2-7, the V gene TRBV5-1; possible D gene TRBD2, 6 bases. This CDR3 spans 14 amino acids. Trimming pared 4 bases from V and 2 bases from J, leaving 13 bases between. Germline V lookup: CDR1 SGHRS, CDR2 YFSETQ. The CDR3 bases are TGCGCCAGCAGCCACGCGGAGGGGACCTACGAGCAGTACTTC. Translated, it gives CASSHAEGTYEQYF.

This sequence joins TRBV30 and TRBJ1-6, with D tentatively TRBD1 (5 bases). V was shortened by 3 bases and J by 7 bases, with 13 bases between the two germline ends. CDR3 length: 14 amino acids. The germline V gene has CDR1 GTSNPN and CDR2 SVGIG (reference sequence). CDR3 sequence (DNA): TGTGCCTGGAGCACCGGGACGGAAAATTCACCCCTCCACTTT. Its protein is CAWSTGTENSPLHF.

The V and J genes are TRBV30 and TRBJ2-5; D might be TRBD2 (5 bases). V was clipped by 0 bases and J by 2 bases, with 13 bases between them. Germline V lookup: CDR1 GTSNPN, CDR2 SVGIG (reference sequence). This CDR3 region has 15 residues. CDR3 residues: CAWSVLGEAQETQYF. The CDR3 bases are TGTGCCTGGAGTGTACTCGGGGAAGCTCAAGAGACCCAGTACTTC.

The rearrangement uses TRBV28 and TRBJ1-1; D not resolved. The V end was cut by 6 bases, the J end by 1 base, with 12 bases between. Looked up from germline, CDR1 is MDHEN and CDR2 is SYDVKM. The CDR3 is 14 residues long. The CDR3 reads CASSLITENTEAFF. DNA of the CDR3: TGTGCCAGCAGCCTCATTACGGAGAACACTGAAGCTTTCTTT.

This clone was detected only a few times. The V and J genes are TRBV28 and TRBJ2-5; 10 bases align to TRBD2. This CDR3 is built from 16 residues. Germline values: CDR1 MDHEN, CDR2 SYDVKM. The V segment lost 3 bases and the J segment 4 bases; nucleotides outside the gene matches: 8. Written as DNA, the CDR3 is TGTGCCAGCAGTTTGGTGATAGCGGGGGGTGGAGAGACCCAGTACTTC. It translates to CASSLVIAGGGETQYF.

This rearrangement joins TRBV4-2 to TRBJ1-1; no reliable D call. The V and J ends lost 0 bases and 1 base respectively, with 9 bases between them. The CDR3 consists of 15 residues. CDR1 and CDR2 (germline): LGHNA, YNFKEQ. CDR3 protein: CASSQDPGGNTEAFF. The CDR3 region has the DNA TGTGCCAGCAGCCAAGATCCGGGAGGGAACACTGAAGCTTTCTTT.

This chain uses TRBV5-1 with TRBJ2-1; TRBD2 agrees at 8 bases. Per germline, CDR1 SGHRS and CDR2 YFSETQ. V lost 0 bases and J lost 2; bases outside the gene matches: 4. The CDR3 consists of 16 residues. DNA for the CDR3: TGCGCCAGCAGCTTGGAGAGCGGGGGTGCCTACAATGAGCAGTTCTTC. Translation gives CASSLESGGAYNEQFF.

This rearrangement joins TRBV7-2 to TRBJ1-2; TRBD1 matches at 7 bases. CDR1 is SGHTA and CDR2 is FQGNSA in the germline V gene. V trimming: 1 base; J trimming: 7 bases; junction bases outside the gene matches: 9. The CDR3 covers 15 residues. The chain's CDR3 is CASSLGLQGIGGYTF. In DNA form, the CDR3 reads TGTGCCAGCAGCTTAGGCCTACAGGGGATTGGTGGCTACACCTTC.

In this sample, this clone turned up once. The chain recombines TRBV11-3 with TRBJ2-3, with 8 nucleotides matching TRBD1. Germline assignment: CDR1 SGHNT and CDR2 YENEEA. This CDR3 region has 14 residues. V gave up 4 bases and J gave up 2 bases; unmatched junction bases: 2. The CDR3 is CASSYRGTTDTQYF. The CDR3 DNA is TGTGCCAGCAGCTACAGGGGGACCACAGATACGCAGTATTTT.

The chain employs TRBV7-2 and TRBJ2-7; D remains unclear. Trimming stripped 4 bases from V and 4 bases from J, with 14 bases between. CDR3 size: 14 residues. Germline CDR1 SGHTA, CDR2 FQGNSA. The CDR3: CASSSIPNEYEQYF. The CDR3 nucleotides are TGTGCCAGCAGCTCAATCCCGAATGAATACGAGCAGTACTTC. Full variable domain (outside the CDR3, taken from reference TRBV7-2 and TRBJ2-7): GAGVSQSPSNKVTEKGKDVELRCDPISGHTALYWYRQSLGQGLEFLIYFQGNSAPDKSGLPSDRFSAERTGGSVSTLTIQRTQQEDSAVYLCASSSIPNEYEQYFGPGTRLTVT.

The chain couples TRBV29-1 to TRBJ1-1; D is unresolved. Germline assignment: CDR1 SQVTM and CDR2 ANQGSEA. The length of the CDR3 is 13 residues. Trimming removed 6 bases at V and 3 bases at J, with 14 bases between. Here the CDR3 reads CSVGRVLYTEAFF. DNA for the CDR3: TGCAGCGTGGGGAGGGTTCTTTACACTGAAGCTTTCTTT.

This clone was recorded only once. J is TRBJ1-2 and V is TRBV5-1; 10 nucleotides agree with TRBD1. This CDR3 contains 11 residues. V trimming: 9 bases; J trimming: 10 bases; junction bases outside the gene matches: 6. Germline V gene lookup returns CDR1 SGHRS and CDR2 YFSETQ. CDR3 protein: CATGQGVDYTF. CDR3 DNA: TGCGCCACCGGACAGGGGGTTGACTACACCTTC.

The rearrangement uses TRBV15 and TRBJ2-3; D is unresolved. The germline CDR1 and CDR2 sequences are LNHNV and YYDKDF (reference sequence). The CDR3 loop spans 14 amino acids. Trimming took 0 bases from V and 4 from J, leaving 8 bases between them. The CDR3, as DNA: TGTGCCACCAGCAGAGATGGCAGGCCAGATACGCAGTATTTT. It translates to CATSRDGRPDTQYF. Variable domain in full (rest from reference TRBV15 and TRBJ2-3): DAMVIQNPRYQVTQFGKPVTLSCSQTLNHNVMYWYQQKSSQAPKLLFHYYDKDFNNEADTPDNFQSRRPNTSFCFLDIRSPGLGDTAMYLCATSRDGRPDTQYFGPGTRLTVL.

The V and J genes are TRBV7-2 and TRBJ1-5; tentatively, D is TRBD1 (5 bases). Germline CDR1 reads SGHTA; CDR2 reads FQGNSA. V was shortened by 5 bases and J by 7 bases, with 18 bases between the two germline ends. This CDR3 comprises 15 residues. CDR3 amino acids: CASSPQMGKGQPQHF. CDR3 bases: TGTGCCAGCAGCCCCCAGATGGGTAAGGGGCAGCCCCAGCATTTT.

A few counts support this clone. The V call is TRBV25-1, the J call TRBJ2-1; D is ambiguous. V was trimmed by 7 bases and J by 9 bases, leaving 19 bases between them. The CDR3 loop spans 14 amino acids. Germline V gene sequence: CDR1 MGHDK, CDR2 SYGVNS. In nucleotides, the CDR3 is TGTGCCAGCACCCCTACGGCCGGAATCGCTGAGCAGTTCTTC. This sequence encodes CASTPTAGIAEQFF.

The chain joins TRBV11-2 to TRBJ2-7, with 7 positions matching TRBD1. This CDR3 has 15 amino acids. V lost 0 bases, J lost 3 bases, and 5 bases stayed unmatched. Looked up from germline, CDR1 is SGHAT and CDR2 is FQNNGV. The CDR3 here is CASSLDGTALYEQYF. The CDR3 DNA is TGTGCCAGCAGCTTAGATGGGACAGCCCTCTACGAGCAGTACTTC.